Below are 13 T cell receptor beta chains sequenced from a single sample in a study of type 1 regulatory T cells. TCRdb fed the reads into MiXCR, producing one record per CDR3 protein. The sample includes approximately 43,000 distinct CDR3 sequences, 9% to 15% of them seen just once. The antigens for these receptors are not known. The sequencing sample was made of cultured non-Tr1 T cells, either the whole culture or a sorted T cell fraction (not recorded which). These receptors all come from a human donor in good health.

V usage is TRBV29-1 and J usage is TRBJ1-4; D not certain. V was clipped by 6 bases and J by 7 bases, with 15 bases between them. The germline V gene encodes CDR1 SQVTM and CDR2 ANQGSEA. This CDR3 contains 13 residues. The CDR3 loop reads CSVPGPDVEKLFF. The CDR3 DNA follows: TGCAGCGTCCCCGGGCCTGACGTTGAAAAACTGTTTTTT. The full variable domain, in which reference TRBV29-1 and TRBJ1-4 provide the parts outside the CDR3, is SAVISQKPSRDICQRGTSLTIQCQVDSQVTMMFWYRQQPGQSLTLIATANQGSEATYESGFVIDKFPISRPNLTFSTLTVSNMSPEDSSIYLCSVPGPDVEKLFFGSGTQLSVL.

This clonotype was recorded at least ten times. The chain employs TRBV12-3 or TRBV12-4 and TRBJ1-3; D perhaps matches TRBD1 (5 bases). CDR3 length: 13 amino acids. V shed 5 bases and J shed 9 bases, with 14 bases lying between them. The CDR3 protein is CASSPDSSSTIYF. CDR3 nucleotide sequence: TGTGCCAGCAGTCCCGACAGCAGTAGCACCATATATTTT.

The rearrangement links TRBV6-6 to TRBJ1-1; 7 bases map to TRBD1. Germline V gene data show CDR1 as MNHNY and CDR2 as SVGAGI (reference sequence). This CDR3 is 13 amino acids long. The ends lost 9 bases at V and 4 bases at J; junction bases unmatched: 8. This chain's CDR3 is CASRGQSATEAFF. The CDR3 nucleotides read TGTGCCAGTCGGGGACAGTCAGCCACTGAAGCTTTCTTT.

The table lists this clonotype with many counts. This chain uses TRBV30 with TRBJ1-4; D not certain. In germline, CDR1 is GTSNPN, CDR2 SVGIG (reference sequence). The V gene lost 0 bases and the J gene lost 8 bases, with 4 bases spanning the gap. The CDR3 is 11 residues long. CDR3 sequence: CAWSVREKLFF. The DNA for the CDR3 is TGTGCCTGGAGTGTACGCGAAAAACTGTTTTTT.

This clonotype has more than one count but fewer than ten. The CDR3 region is CAIGTSGYNEQFF. In nucleotides, the CDR3 is TGTGCCATTGGGACTAGCGGCTACAATGAGCAGTTCTTC. The chain links TRBV25-1 to TRBJ2-1; 11 bases line up with TRBD2. The CDR3 is 13 residues long. V shed 10 bases, J shed 3 bases, and the junction held 2 bases outside the gene matches. Germline assignment: CDR1 MGHDK and CDR2 SYGVNS.

This clonotype was detected only a few times. The J gene is TRBJ1-1, the V gene TRBV12-3 or TRBV12-4; D is perhaps TRBD1 (5 bases). The CDR3 loop spans 15 amino acids. V was cut by 5 bases and J by 5 bases, with 18 bases left in between. This chain's CDR3 is CASSPQGVRVTEAFF. The CDR3 DNA is TGTGCCAGCAGTCCCCAGGGAGTCAGGGTAACTGAAGCTTTCTTT.

This clonotype occurred many times. The J gene is TRBJ2-1, the V gene TRBV7-2; D is unclear. Per the germline V gene, CDR1 is SGHTA and CDR2 is FQGNSA. This CDR3 comprises 13 residues. V was clipped by 5 bases and J by 6 bases, with 11 bases between them. CDR3 coding DNA: TGTGCCAGCAGCCCCCGGTCCAGCAATGAGCAGTTCTTC. It translates to CASSPRSSNEQFF.

A word on this clonotype: This may arise from a read error, as a much more abundant clone is one base away. The chain combines TRBV5-1 with TRBJ2-4; D is tentatively TRBD1 or TRBD2 (5 bases each). The germline gives CDR1 SGHRS, CDR2 YFSETQ. The V end lost 4 bases, the J end lost 2 bases, and 16 bases lay between the germline ends. The CDR3 is made up of 16 amino acids. The CDR3 spells CASSHTRGLTKNIQYF. The CDR3 DNA is TGCGCCAGCAGCCATACTAGGGGTTTGACCAAAAACATTCAGTACTTC. The variable domain in full, completed from reference TRBV5-1 and TRBJ2-4, reads KAGVTQTPRYLIKTRGQQVTLSCSPISGHRSVSWYQQTPGQGLQFLFEYFSETQRNKGNFPGRFSGRQFSNSRSEMNVSTLELGDSALYLCASSHTRGLTKNIQYFGAGTRLSVL.

This clonotype has a count of ten or more. The J gene is TRBJ2-1, the V gene TRBV5-1, with 9 bases fitting TRBD2. Looked up from germline, CDR1 is SGHRS and CDR2 is YFSETQ. CDR3 length: 18 amino acids. Germline trimming cut 3 bases from V and 10 bases from J; bases unmatched to any gene: 20. The CDR3 nucleotides are TGCGCCAGCAGCTCGGGTGGTCTTCTGGGGCTAGCGGGGCAAGAGCAGTTCTTC. It translates to CASSSGGLLGLAGQEQFF.

V is TRBV7-6 and J is TRBJ1-1; 7 bases agree with TRBD1. The CDR3 runs to 14 residues. Germline trimming cut 5 bases from V and 4 bases from J; bases unmatched to any gene: 7. Germline V gene lookup returns CDR1 SGHVS and CDR2 FNYEAQ. The CDR3 DNA reads as TGTGCCAGCAGCCCTACGGGACAGCCCACTGAAGCTTTCTTT. This sequence encodes CASSPTGQPTEAFF.

This clonotype has at least ten counts. V and J are TRBV7-8 and TRBJ2-7; 7 bases are a match to TRBD2. V dropped 10 bases and J dropped 3; count of bases not matched to a gene: 12. Germline CDR1 SGHVS, CDR2 FQNEAQ. The CDR3 loop spans 14 amino acids. The CDR3 reads CATEKGSGNYEQYF. CDR3 DNA: TGTGCCACCGAGAAGGGGAGCGGGAACTACGAGCAGTACTTC.

The rearrangement links TRBV29-1 to TRBJ2-3, with D uncertain. Germline CDR1 SQVTM, CDR2 ANQGSEA. V lost 4 bases and J lost 4, with 9 bases in between. The CDR3 has 12 residues. The CDR3 region is CSVVWGSDTQYF. The CDR3 region has the DNA TGCAGCGTTGTCTGGGGATCAGATACGCAGTATTTT.

The V gene is TRBV27, the J gene TRBJ2-7, with 9 bases that match TRBD1. The trim removed 6 bases at V and 3 bases at J, leaving 6 bases unmatched. CDR3 length: 14 amino acids. CDR1 is MNHEY and CDR2 is SMNVEV in the germline V gene (reference sequence). The CDR3 DNA sequence: TGTGCCAGCAGCCGGGGACAGGGCCACTACGAGCAGTACTTC. Translating gives CASSRGQGHYEQYF.